The 14 T cell receptor beta chains below all came from one sample that was sequenced in a study of blood T cell repertoires in COVID-19. Profiling relied on immunoSEQ multiplex PCR, and the TCRdb table lists in-frame clones only, not all of them. The table shows some 220,000 clones, with 70% to 85% occurring only once. Sequencing was performed on peripheral blood. The receptors here all came from a man between 50 and 59 years old with active or convalescent COVID-19.

The chain employs TRBV19 and TRBJ1-1, with D unclear. Between the trimmed V and J ends, which lost 3 bases and 1 base, there was a span of 9 bases. This CDR3 spans 14 amino acids. The germline CDR1 and CDR2 sequences are LNHDA and SQIVND (reference sequence). The CDR3 sequence is CASSIGQPNTEAFF. The DNA for the CDR3 is TGTGCCAGTAGTATTGGGCAGCCGAACACTGAAGCTTTCTTT.

The chain joins TRBV28 to TRBJ2-7, with D possibly TRBD2 on 7 matching bases. Germline V lookup: CDR1 MDHEN, CDR2 SYDVKM. The V end was cut by 4 bases, the J end by 5 bases, with 18 bases between. This CDR3 spans 15 amino acids. CDR3 DNA sequence: TGTGCCAGCAGTTACCCCCTCAGGGGAGGGAACGAGCAGTACTTC. Translating it yields CASSYPLRGGNEQYF. Using reference TRBV28 and TRBJ2-7 for the parts outside the CDR3, the full variable domain is DVKVTQSSRYLVKRTGEKVFLECVQDMDHENMFWYRQDPGLGLRLIYFSYDVKMKEKGDIPEGYSVSREKKERFSLILESASTNQTSMYLCASSYPLRGGNEQYFGPGTRLTVT.

V and J are TRBV18 and TRBJ1-1, with 7 bases aligning to TRBD1. The V gene's germline CDR1 is KGHSH and CDR2 LQKENI. J gave up 1 base and V 6 bases, and 2 bases lay outside the gene matches. There are 13 residues in the CDR3. CDR3 residues: CASSRTGNTEAFF. The CDR3 DNA sequence: TGTGCCAGCTCCAGGACAGGGAACACTGAAGCTTTCTTT.

The table lists this clone with a count of one. The rearrangement links TRBV28 to TRBJ2-5, with 12 bases identical to TRBD2. The CDR3 is 16 residues long. The ends lost 4 bases at V and 2 bases at J; junction bases unmatched: 5. Germline assignment: CDR1 MDHEN and CDR2 SYDVKM. CDR3 coding DNA: TGTGCCAGCAGTTACGGACTAGCGGGACCGCAAGAGACCCAGTACTTC. Residues: CASSYGLAGPQETQYF.

The chain links TRBV15 to TRBJ1-5, with TRBD1 matching over 8 bases. This CDR3 has 15 amino acids. V shed 5 bases and J 1 base; nucleotides not matched to a gene: 4. Looked up from germline, CDR1 is LNHNV and CDR2 is YYDKDF (reference sequence). CDR3 coding DNA: TGTGCCACCAGCTCAGGACAGGGAAGCAATCAGCCCCAGCATTTT. Protein: CATSSGQGSNQPQHF.

The V and J genes are TRBV14 and TRBJ1-2, with TRBD1 identical over 9 bases. The CDR3 consists of 16 residues. Germline V gives CDR1 SGHDN, CDR2 FVKESK. Trimming removed 3 bases from V and 1 base from J; junction bases left unmatched: 6. This CDR3 reads CASSQWTGVDNYGYTF. The CDR3 nucleotides are TGTGCCAGCAGCCAGTGGACAGGGGTCGATAACTATGGCTACACCTTC.

This sequence joins TRBV5-8 and TRBJ2-5; 8 bases map to TRBD2. The junction had 8 bases not matched to a gene; V was cut back by 4 bases and J by 3 bases. From germline, CDR1 is SGHTS and CDR2 YDEGEE. This CDR3 contains 15 residues. Written as DNA, the CDR3 is TGTGCCAGCAGCCCCGGACTAGCTTATGAAGAGACCCAGTACTTC. Its protein is CASSPGLAYEETQYF.

The chain recombines TRBV15 with TRBJ1-1; weak D call: TRBD1 (6 bases). CDR1 and CDR2 from the germline V gene are LNHNV and YYDKDF (reference sequence). This CDR3 is 14 amino acids long. V was cut by 8 bases and J by 0 bases, with 13 bases left in between. The CDR3 loop reads CATGSRGLNTEAFF. The CDR3 DNA sequence: TGTGCCACCGGATCCAGGGGCCTGAACACTGAAGCTTTCTTT. Combining the CDR3 with reference TRBV15 and TRBJ1-1 gives the whole variable domain DAMVIQNPRYQVTQFGKPVTLSCSQTLNHNVMYWYQQKSSQAPKLLFHYYDKDFNNEADTPDNFQSRRPNTSFCFLDIRSPGLGDTAMYLCATGSRGLNTEAFFGQGTRLTVV.

This clone turned up a few times. The rearrangement joins TRBV19 to TRBJ1-5, with 10 positions matching TRBD1. J gave up 1 base and V 3 bases, and 6 bases lay outside the gene matches. The CDR3 is made up of 17 amino acids. Germline values: CDR1 LNHDA, CDR2 SQIVND (reference sequence). The CDR3 nucleotides read TGTGCCAGTAGTATTTTAGGACAGGGGGAAAGCAATCAGCCCCAGCATTTT. Translation gives CASSILGQGESNQPQHF.

The chain recombines TRBV9 with TRBJ2-3, with TRBD2 identical over 16 bases. CDR3 length equals 18 residues. The trim removed 4 bases at V and 0 bases at J, leaving 5 bases unmatched. Germline V gene data show CDR1 as SGDLS and CDR2 as YYNGEE. The DNA of the CDR3 is TGTGCCAGCAGCTTAGGGACTAGCGGGGGGGCTAGCACAGATACGCAGTATTTT. Residues: CASSLGTSGGASTDTQYF.

This clone appeared once. This chain links TRBV6-2 or TRBV6-3 with TRBJ1-2, with TRBD1 identical over 8 bases. CDR1 is MNHEY and CDR2 is SVGEGT in the germline V gene. This CDR3 region has 14 residues. V shed 2 bases, J shed 8 bases, and the junction held 7 bases outside the gene matches. The CDR3 here is CASSYPGQGLGYTF. The CDR3 nucleotides are TGTGCCAGCAGTTACCCCGGACAGGGCTTGGGCTACACCTTC.

The chain recombines TRBV7-2 with TRBJ1-2; D perhaps matches TRBD1 (5 bases). Trimming stripped 5 bases from V and 7 bases from J, with 14 bases between. CDR3 length: 13 residues. In germline, CDR1 is SGHTA, CDR2 FQGNSA. CDR3 loop: CASSHNRNGGYTF. For the CDR3, the DNA is TGTGCCAGCAGCCACAACAGGAACGGTGGCTACACCTTC. The whole variable domain, filled in from reference TRBV7-2 and TRBJ1-2, reads GAGVSQSPSNKVTEKGKDVELRCDPISGHTALYWYRQSLGQGLEFLIYFQGNSAPDKSGLPSDRFSAERTGGSVSTLTIQRTQQEDSAVYLCASSHNRNGGYTFGSGTRLTVV.

This clone was counted between two and nine times. CDR3 sequence reads: CASSLTGGVEAFF. The CDR3 DNA is TGTGCCAGCAGCTTAACAGGGGGTGTTGAAGCTTTCTTT. V and J are TRBV7-9 and TRBJ1-1; 8 bases match TRBD1. The V segment lost 2 bases and the J segment 7 bases; nucleotides outside the gene matches: 3. The CDR3 totals 13 residues. Germline V gene sequence: CDR1 SEHNR, CDR2 FQNEAQ (reference sequence).

The rearrangement joins TRBV5-1 to TRBJ2-3, with 14 nucleotides matching TRBD2. V lost 0 bases, J lost 1 base, and 4 bases stayed unmatched. Germline V gene data show CDR1 as SGHRS and CDR2 as YFSETQ. CDR3 length: 18 amino acids. CDR3 coding DNA: TGCGCCAGCAGCTTGGGACTAGCGGGAGGGCTAGGCACAGATACGCAGTATTTT. Protein product: CASSLGLAGGLGTDTQYF.